These 23 T cell receptor beta chains share one sample of origin, sequenced in a study of cytomegalovirus exposure and HLA in healthy donors (dated by TCRdb to the late 2010s). The library was built by means of the immunoSEQ multiplex PCR assay. For the multiplex PCR, a mixture combining 60 forward primers for TCR Vbeta segments and 13 reverse primers for TCR Jbeta segments was used. TCRdb took over this immuneACCESS table, retaining in-frame rearrangements with V and J assigned. Such tables are incomplete; in checked studies, under half of the missing clones stem from an unresolved V gene, and the remainder is unexplained. The sample includes about 100,000 clones, with around 80% observed a single time. Of the sample, 0.6% to 0.95% falls within the top ten clones. The sequenced sample was PBMCs. The receptors were gathered from a woman aged 60-75 years in good health and CMV-seronegative.

V is TRBV27 and J is TRBJ2-5, with 7 positions matching TRBD1. The germline V gene has CDR1 MNHEY and CDR2 SMNVEV (reference sequence). The CDR3 loop spans 15 amino acids. Trimming at V came to 3 bases and at J to 1 base, leaving 5 bases not matched to a gene. DNA of the CDR3: TGTGCCAGCAGTTTTTACCGGGACAGCCAAGAGACCCAGTACTTC. Amino acids: CASSFYRDSQETQYF.

The chain recombines TRBV10-3 with TRBJ1-1; 10 nucleotides align to TRBD1. V lost 10 bases to trimming and J lost 3 bases; unmatched junction nucleotides: 5. The CDR3 runs 13 residues. Germline CDR1 ENHRY, CDR2 SYGVKD. The CDR3 DNA reads as TGTGCCACCCGGGACAGGGGAGACACTGAAGCTTTCTTT. The encoded protein is CATRDRGDTEAFF.

This chain joins TRBV2 and TRBJ1-6; D gene unclear. The V and J ends lost 6 bases and 7 bases respectively, with 4 bases between them. Germline V gene lookup returns CDR1 SNHLY and CDR2 FYNNEI. The CDR3 consists of 11 residues. In nucleotides, the CDR3 is TGTGCCAGCAGGGAGAATTCACCCCTCCACTTT. This sequence encodes CASRENSPLHF.

This chain links TRBV6-5 with TRBJ2-7, with TRBD1 matching over 8 bases. The CDR3 is made up of 13 amino acids. The germline CDR1 and CDR2 sequences are MNHEY and SVGAGI. The V gene end was trimmed by 6 bases and the J gene end by 1 base; junction bases not matched to a gene: 2. CDR3 residues: CASSRDRSYEQYF. The CDR3 nucleotides are TGTGCCAGCAGCCGGGACAGGTCCTACGAGCAGTACTTC.

V usage is TRBV7-2 and J usage is TRBJ2-7; 8 nucleotides agree with TRBD1. J was trimmed by 4 bases and V by 3 bases; bases with no gene match: 8. The germline V gene has CDR1 SGHTA and CDR2 FQGNSA. The CDR3 totals 15 residues. The CDR3 DNA follows: TGTGCCAGCAGCTTTCGTCAGGGGGCTGAGTACGAGCAGTACTTC. Protein sequence: CASSFRQGAEYEQYF.

This chain links TRBV7-9 with TRBJ2-1, with TRBD2 matching 11 bases. V was pared by 6 bases and J by 5 bases, with 6 bases of the junction left unmatched. The CDR3 is made up of 15 amino acids. Germline loops: CDR1 SEHNR, CDR2 FQNEAQ (reference sequence). The CDR3 DNA sequence: TGTGCCAGCAGACTACTAGCGGGGGTAAACAATGAGCAGTTCTTC. Amino acid sequence: CASRLLAGVNNEQFF.

This clone has a single count. At one of its ends the junction is not consistent with the germline gene, which may arise from a read error. The chain carries TRBV6-5 and TRBJ2-2; TRBD1 agrees at 9 bases. This CDR3 region has 16 residues. Germline CDR1 is MNHEY and CDR2 is SVGAGI. This CDR3 is CASSYAGTGNAGELFF. For the CDR3, the DNA is TGTGCCAGCAGTTACGCCGGGACAGGGAACGCCGGGGAGCTGTTTTTT.

V usage is TRBV7-2 and J usage is TRBJ1-6; 10 bases agree with TRBD1. The trim removed 5 bases at V and 8 bases at J, leaving 12 bases unmatched. The CDR3 spans 17 residues. The germline CDR1 and CDR2 sequences are SGHTA and FQGNSA. The CDR3 nucleotides are TGTGCCAGCAGCACTTCTGCCGGGACAGGGGCCCATTCACCCCTCCACTTT. This sequence encodes CASSTSAGTGAHSPLHF.

This chain links TRBV12-5 with TRBJ2-3; 11 positions agree with TRBD2. V was clipped by 6 bases and J by 4 bases; unmatched bases: 12. CDR3 length equals 17 residues. Germline-derived CDR1 and CDR2 are LGHNT and FRNRAP. In nucleotides, the CDR3 is TGTGCTAGTGGCCTCGACACTTTAGCGGGAGGGCCAGATACGCAGTATTTT. It encodes CASGLDTLAGGPDTQYF.

This chain connects TRBV9 to TRBJ2-7; 10 bases align to TRBD1. Germline values: CDR1 SGDLS, CDR2 YYNGEE. This CDR3 is 14 amino acids long. Trimming at V came to 2 bases and at J to 4 bases, leaving 3 bases not matched to a gene. CDR3: CASSVGTGVYEQYF. The CDR3 DNA reads as TGTGCCAGCAGCGTTGGGACAGGGGTGTACGAGCAGTACTTC.

V usage is TRBV28 and J usage is TRBJ2-7; 9 bases fit TRBD1. The CDR3 is 14 amino acids. V shed 3 bases and J 5 bases; nucleotides not matched to a gene: 5. Germline values: CDR1 MDHEN, CDR2 SYDVKM. The CDR3 loop is CASSFPQGADEQYF. CDR3 nucleotide sequence: TGTGCCAGCAGTTTCCCACAGGGGGCGGACGAGCAGTACTTC. The variable domain in full, completed from reference TRBV28 and TRBJ2-7, reads DVKVTQSSRYLVKRTGEKVFLECVQDMDHENMFWYRQDPGLGLRLIYFSYDVKMKEKGDIPEGYSVSREKKERFSLILESASTNQTSMYLCASSFPQGADEQYFGPGTRLTVT.

This clone occurred once. This rearrangement joins TRBV2 to TRBJ1-4; TRBD1 agrees at 8 bases. With 4 bases clipped from V and 5 bases from J, the junction kept 3 bases outside the gene matches. The CDR3 consists of 14 residues. The V gene's germline CDR1 is SNHLY and CDR2 FYNNEI. Here the CDR3 DNA reads TGTGCCAGCAGTGCACGGACAGGGAATGAAAAACTGTTTTTT. Translating it yields CASSARTGNEKLFF.

The CDR3 region has the DNA TGTGCCAGCAGCGTAGCTACGGGACAGGTATACGAGCAGTACTTC. This sequence encodes CASSVATGQVYEQYF. This sequence joins TRBV9 and TRBJ2-7; 8 nucleotides match TRBD1. V dropped 0 bases and J dropped 4; count of bases not matched to a gene: 6. Germline V gene sequence: CDR1 SGDLS, CDR2 YYNGEE. This CDR3 spans 15 amino acids.

The rearrangement links TRBV2 to TRBJ1-3; D is possibly TRBD1 (6 bases). The CDR3 is 15 residues long. Germline V gene lookup returns CDR1 SNHLY and CDR2 FYNNEI. Deletions cut 6 bases from V and 2 bases from J, with 14 bases between. As DNA, the CDR3 is TGTGCCAGCAGGTGGACAGTGGACCCTGGAAACACCATATATTTT. Residues: CASRWTVDPGNTIYF.

CDR3 amino acids: CAWTIWGGEGYTF. CDR3 coding DNA: TGTGCCTGGACGATCTGGGGGGGAGAAGGCTACACCTTC. The chain is built from TRBV30 and TRBJ1-2; tentatively, D is TRBD1 (5 bases). The germline V gene has CDR1 GTSNPN and CDR2 SVGIG (reference sequence). This CDR3 spans 13 amino acids. The V and J ends lost 4 bases and 8 bases respectively, with 17 bases between them.

The chain uses TRBV19 and TRBJ2-7; 10 bases agree with TRBD1. The CDR3 sequence is 15 residues long. Per the germline V gene, CDR1 is LNHDA and CDR2 is SQIVND (reference sequence). V gave up 3 bases and J gave up 4 bases; unmatched junction bases: 6. The CDR3 loop reads CASSMGDRGVYEQYF. For the CDR3, the DNA is TGTGCCAGTAGTATGGGGGACAGGGGCGTGTACGAGCAGTACTTC.

The V call is TRBV5-1, the J call TRBJ2-5; TRBD2 agrees at 8 bases. The length of the CDR3 is 18 residues. J lost 4 bases, V lost 0 bases, and 14 bases had no gene match. Germline CDR1 and CDR2: SGHRS and YFSETQ. In DNA, the CDR3 is TGCGCCAGCAGCTTGGCTATATTTAGCGGGACTCAGGGAGAGACCCAGTACTTC. Amino acids: CASSLAIFSGTQGETQYF.

This clone was detected a few times. This sequence joins TRBV5-6 and TRBJ1-1, with TRBD1 as a possible D gene (5 bases). CDR3 length: 16 residues. The germline V gene encodes CDR1 SGHDT and CDR2 YYEEEE. Between the trimmed V and J ends, which lost 4 bases and 6 bases, there was a span of 22 bases. CDR3 in amino acids: CASSQQAGYIGAEAFF. CDR3 DNA: TGTGCCAGCAGCCAGCAGGCAGGGTACATAGGTGCTGAAGCTTTCTTT.

The genes are TRBV11-2 and TRBJ2-1; D gene uncertain. V was cut by 5 bases and J by 8 bases, with 13 bases left in between. The CDR3 spans 13 residues. The germline V gene encodes CDR1 SGHAT and CDR2 FQNNGV. The CDR3 DNA reads TGTGCCAGCAGCCCGAATCGACTGGATGAGCAGTTCTTC. Residues: CASSPNRLDEQFF.

V gene TRBV19 combines with J gene TRBJ1-1; TRBD1 agrees at 8 bases. Germline assignment: CDR1 LNHDA and CDR2 SQIVND (reference sequence). The ends lost 1 base at V and 7 bases at J; junction bases unmatched: 5. CDR3 size: 14 residues. As DNA, the CDR3 is TGTGCCAGTAGTATAGTTCCCGACAGGGGTGAAGCTTTCTTT. This gives the protein CASSIVPDRGEAFF.

This clone was seen once. The chain links TRBV6-6 to TRBJ2-7; 7 bases are shared with TRBD1. Germline V CDR1 and CDR2: MNHNY, SVGAGI (reference sequence). The V and J ends lost 6 bases and 4 bases, in that order; junction bases with no gene match: 3. The CDR3 length is 12 residues. The CDR3: CASSRRGYEQYF. Here the CDR3 DNA reads TGTGCCAGCAGCCGCAGGGGGTACGAGCAGTACTTC.

This chain connects TRBV5-1 to TRBJ1-2; 7 bases are shared with TRBD1. Germline loops: CDR1 SGHRS, CDR2 YFSETQ. With V trimmed by 4 bases and J by 2 bases, 8 bases remained unmatched. The CDR3 contains 15 residues. CDR3: CASSEGQRHNYGYTF. The DNA for the CDR3 is TGCGCCAGCAGCGAGGGACAGAGACACAACTATGGCTACACCTTC.

This clone was picked up a small number of times. Here the CDR3 reads CAWSQGGYEQYF. In DNA form, the CDR3 reads TGTGCCTGGAGTCAGGGGGGCTACGAGCAGTACTTC. V gene TRBV30 combines with J gene TRBJ2-7; possible D gene TRBD1, 7 bases. Germline V gene lookup returns CDR1 GTSNPN and CDR2 SVGIG (reference sequence). Trimming took off 2 bases at V and 3 bases at J, with 8 bases between the two ends. CDR3 size: 12 residues. Full variable domain (remainder filled in from reference TRBV30 and TRBJ2-7): SQTIHQWPATLVQPVGSPLSLECTVEGTSNPNLYWYRQAAGRGLQLLFYSVGIGQISSEVPQNLSASRPQDRQFILSSKKLLLSDSGFYLCAWSQGGYEQYFGPGTRLTVT.